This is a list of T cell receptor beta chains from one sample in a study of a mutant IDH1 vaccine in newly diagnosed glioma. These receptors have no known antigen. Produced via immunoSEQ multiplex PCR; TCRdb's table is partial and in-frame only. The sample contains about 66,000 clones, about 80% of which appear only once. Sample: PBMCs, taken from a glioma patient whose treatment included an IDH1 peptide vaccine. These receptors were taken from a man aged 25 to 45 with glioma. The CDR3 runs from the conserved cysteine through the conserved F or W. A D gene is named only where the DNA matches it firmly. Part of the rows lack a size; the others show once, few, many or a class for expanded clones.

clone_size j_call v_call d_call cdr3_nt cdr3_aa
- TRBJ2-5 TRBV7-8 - TGTGCCAGCAGCTTAGCCCACTATGGTGGGGAGACCCAGTACTTC CASSLAHYGGETQYF
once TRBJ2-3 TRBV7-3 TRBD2 TGTGCCAGCAGCTTATCAGCGGGGACGGCAGATACGCAGTATTTT CASSLSAGTADTQYF
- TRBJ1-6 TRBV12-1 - TGTGCCAGCGGGCGCCGGCCTGGACCTCCTATTTCACCCCTCCACTTT CASGRRPGPPISPLHF
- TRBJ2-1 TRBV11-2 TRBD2 TGTGCCAGCAGCCCGGGACTAGCGTCCTACAATGAGCAGTTCTTC CASSPGLASYNEQFF
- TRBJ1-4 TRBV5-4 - TGTGCCAGCAGCTCTGGTTTCACAGGTGGTGATGAAAAACTGTTTTTT CASSSGFTGGDEKLFF
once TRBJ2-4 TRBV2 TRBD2 TGTGCCAGCAAGGACGGGACTAGGGGGAACATTCAGTACTTC CASKDGTRGNIQYF
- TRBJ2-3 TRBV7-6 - TGTGCCAGCAGCTTGAGGTCAGGGGTGCGGACAGATACGCAGTATTTT CASSLRSGVRTDTQYF
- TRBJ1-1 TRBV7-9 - TGTGCCAGCAGCTTAGTTGGGGGTTCGGGCACTGAAGCTTTCTTT CASSLVGGSGTEAFF
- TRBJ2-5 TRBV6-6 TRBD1 TGTGCCAGCAGTCGACAGGGTCAGTCGATGGAGACCCAGTACTTC CASSRQGQSMETQYF
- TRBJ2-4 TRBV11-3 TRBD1 TGTGCCAGCAGAAGGACAGGAGAAAGCATTCAGTACTTC CASRRTGESIQYF
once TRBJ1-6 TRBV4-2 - TGTGCCAGCAGCCAAGCGCCCCCACGAGGAGGATCACCCCTCCACTTT CASSQAPPRGGSPLHF
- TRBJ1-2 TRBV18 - TGTGCCAGCTCACCAGAGCCAGGGGCCTATGGCTACACCTTC CASSPEPGAYGYTF
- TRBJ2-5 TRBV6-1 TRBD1 TGTGCCAGCAGTGAAGGAGGACAGGGGGCCGAGACCCAGTACTTC CASSEGGQGAETQYF
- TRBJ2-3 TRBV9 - TGTGCCAGCAGCGTAGTAGGACGAGTAACAGATACGCAGTATTTT CASSVVGRVTDTQYF
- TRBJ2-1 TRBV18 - TGTGCCAGCTCGAAACTGGGCGCCTTCGATCCCTACAATGAGCAGTTCTTC CASSKLGAFDPYNEQFF
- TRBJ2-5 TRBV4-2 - TGTGCCAGCAGCCCTGGAGTAGTACAAGTGGAAAGTGAGACCCAGTACTTC CASSPGVVQVESETQYF
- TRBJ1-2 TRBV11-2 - TGTGCCAGCAGCTTATCGCCCAGACCTTATGGCTACACCTTC CASSLSPRPYGYTF
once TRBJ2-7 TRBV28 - TGTGCCAGCAGTCGGTCGGGCTACGAGCAGTACTTC CASSRSGYEQYF
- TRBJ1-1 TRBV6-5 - TGTGCCAGCAGAACCCCCTGGACAGCCGACACTGAAGCTTTCTTT CASRTPWTADTEAFF
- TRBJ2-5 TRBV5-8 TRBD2 TGTGCCAGCAGCTCCAGACTAGCGGGGGCCACGAGGACCCAGTACTTC CASSSRLAGATRTQYF
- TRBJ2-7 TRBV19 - TGTGCCAGTAGTATCTACCGCCCCGAGGGGTCCTACGAGCAGTACTTC CASSIYRPEGSYEQYF
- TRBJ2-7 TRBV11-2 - TGTGCCAGCAGCTTAGATAGTACCCTCAGCTCCTACGAGCAGTACTTC CASSLDSTLSSYEQYF
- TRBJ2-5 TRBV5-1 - TGCGCCAGCAGCCCCCAGGGAAGGGAGGAGACCCAGTACTTC CASSPQGREETQYF
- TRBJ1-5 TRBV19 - TGTGCCAGTAGTATAAAACCTAGCAATCAGCCCCAGCATTTT CASSIKPSNQPQHF
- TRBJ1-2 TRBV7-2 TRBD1 TGTGCCAGCAGCCCTCGACAGGGATACTATGGCTACACCTTC CASSPRQGYYGYTF
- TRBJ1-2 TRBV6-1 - TGTGCCAGCAGTGATCCCATAGGGAGGGTGGAGGGCTACACCTTC CASSDPIGRVEGYTF
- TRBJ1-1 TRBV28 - TGTGCCAGCAGTTTGGAAACGTTGAACACTGAAGCTTTCTTT CASSLETLNTEAFF
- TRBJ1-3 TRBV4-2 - TGTGCCAGCAGCCACGCCGGGGCCTCGAGCTCTGGAAACACCATATATTTT CASSHAGASSSGNTIYF
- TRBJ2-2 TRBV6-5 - TGTGCCAGCAGTTACGGACGCACCGGGGAGCTGTTTTTT CASSYGRTGELFF
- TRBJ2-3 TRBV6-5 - TGTGCCAGCAGTTACGGCCGGGAACTCACAGATACGCAGTATTTT CASSYGRELTDTQYF
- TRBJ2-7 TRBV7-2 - TGTGCCAGCAGCTTAGCGCCGGGACGGTCCTACGAGCAGTACTTC CASSLAPGRSYEQYF
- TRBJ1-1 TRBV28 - TGTGCCAGTACCAGTGTGGGATTAGAAGCTTTCTTT CASTSVGLEAFF
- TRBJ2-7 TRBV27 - TGTGCCAGCAATCCCCTCGAGGGGCCCCTCTACGAGCAGTACTTC CASNPLEGPLYEQYF
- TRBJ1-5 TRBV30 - TGTGCCTGGACTACGGGGAGCAATCAGCCCCAGCATTTT CAWTTGSNQPQHF
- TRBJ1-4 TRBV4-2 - TGTGCCAGCAGCCAAGTAGGAAGTTATAATGAAAAACTGTTTTTT CASSQVGSYNEKLFF
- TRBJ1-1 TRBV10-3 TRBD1 TGTGCCATCGGACGGGTAGGGGAAAGGGGGCGCACTGAAGCTTTCTTT CAIGRVGERGRTEAFF
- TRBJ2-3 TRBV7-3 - TGTGCCAGCAGCTTTTCGGGGGTCACGGGTACGCAGTATTTT CASSFSGVTGTQYF
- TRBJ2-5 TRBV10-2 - TGCGCCAGCAGTGGGGTGAGGAGAGAGACCCAGTACTTC CASSGVRRETQYF
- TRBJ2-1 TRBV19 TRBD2 TGTGCCAGTAGTATATCAACACTAGCGGGATCCTACAATGAGCAGTTCTTC CASSISTLAGSYNEQFF
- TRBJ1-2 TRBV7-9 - TGTGCCAGCAGCCATGGACAGCTCGTTACTTATGGCTACACCTTC CASSHGQLVTYGYTF